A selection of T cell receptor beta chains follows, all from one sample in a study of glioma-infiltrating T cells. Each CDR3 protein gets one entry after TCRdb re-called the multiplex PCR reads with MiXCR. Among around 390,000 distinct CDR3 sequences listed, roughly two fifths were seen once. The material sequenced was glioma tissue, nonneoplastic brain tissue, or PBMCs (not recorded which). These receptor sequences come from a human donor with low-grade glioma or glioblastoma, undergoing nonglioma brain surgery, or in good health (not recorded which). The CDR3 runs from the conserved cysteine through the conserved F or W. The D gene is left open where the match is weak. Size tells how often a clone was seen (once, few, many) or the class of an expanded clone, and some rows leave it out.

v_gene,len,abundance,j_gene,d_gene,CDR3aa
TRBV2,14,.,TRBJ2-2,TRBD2,CASFIAGGTGELFF
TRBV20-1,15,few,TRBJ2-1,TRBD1,CSAFSPGQKYNEQFF
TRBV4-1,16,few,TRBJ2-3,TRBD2,CASSQDGTSGADTQYF
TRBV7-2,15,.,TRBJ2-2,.,CASSFPLGGTGELFF
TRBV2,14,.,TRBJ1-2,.,CASRRNLRVYGYTF
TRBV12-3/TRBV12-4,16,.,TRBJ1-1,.,CASSFNQGHVNTEAFF
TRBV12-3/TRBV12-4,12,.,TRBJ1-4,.,CASSLSAGKLFF
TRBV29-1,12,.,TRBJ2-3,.,CSVDPSTDTQYF
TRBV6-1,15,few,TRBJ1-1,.,CASSDLGGGESWAFF
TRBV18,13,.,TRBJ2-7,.,CASSPLYQYEQYF
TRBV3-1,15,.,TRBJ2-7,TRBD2,CASSYLLAGTYEQYF
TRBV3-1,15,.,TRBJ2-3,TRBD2,CASSPSGGFTDTQYF
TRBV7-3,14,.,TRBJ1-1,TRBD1,CAGSLDRVNTEAFF
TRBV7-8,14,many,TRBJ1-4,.,CASSTYRANEKLFF
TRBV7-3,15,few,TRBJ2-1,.,CASSLSGRVYNEQFF
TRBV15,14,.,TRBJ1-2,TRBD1,CATRPDRGNYGYTF
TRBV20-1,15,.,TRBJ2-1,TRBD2,CSARAIAGWVNEQFF
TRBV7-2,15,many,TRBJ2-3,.,CASSLAPGGTDTQYF
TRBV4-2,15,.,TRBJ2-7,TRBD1,CASSPRTGGYYEQYF
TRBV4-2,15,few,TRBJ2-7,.,CASSQDYRGLYEQYF
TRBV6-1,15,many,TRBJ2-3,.,CASSERAYYTDTQYF
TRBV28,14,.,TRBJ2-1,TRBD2,CASSLGLAVNGQFF
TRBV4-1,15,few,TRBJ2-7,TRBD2,CASSQDRGLAFKQYF
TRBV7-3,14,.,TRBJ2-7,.,CASSLYDRSYEQYF
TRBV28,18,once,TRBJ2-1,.,CASSFTSGHVLQYNEQFF
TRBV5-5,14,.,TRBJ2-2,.,CASSRDLITGELFF
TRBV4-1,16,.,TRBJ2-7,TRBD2,CASSQLGLAGIYEQYF
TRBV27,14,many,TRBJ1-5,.,CASSLTREEQPQHF
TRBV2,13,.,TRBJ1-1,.,CASSEEGGTEAFF
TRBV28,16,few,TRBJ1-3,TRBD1,CASSTPGQGSGNTIYF
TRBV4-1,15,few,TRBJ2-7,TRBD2,CASSQEGLAGRMMYF
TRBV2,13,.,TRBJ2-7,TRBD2,CASMGTSGSEQYF
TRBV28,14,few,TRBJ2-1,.,CASSFTRAYNEQFF
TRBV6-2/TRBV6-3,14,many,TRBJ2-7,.,CASSHEGLFYEQYF
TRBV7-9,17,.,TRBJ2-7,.,CASSSSAVTAEGYEQYF
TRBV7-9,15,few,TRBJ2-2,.,CASSLVASPGGELFF
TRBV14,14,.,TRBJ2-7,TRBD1,CASSQENRGYEQCF
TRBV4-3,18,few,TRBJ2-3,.,CASSQGGAWDYRTDTQYF